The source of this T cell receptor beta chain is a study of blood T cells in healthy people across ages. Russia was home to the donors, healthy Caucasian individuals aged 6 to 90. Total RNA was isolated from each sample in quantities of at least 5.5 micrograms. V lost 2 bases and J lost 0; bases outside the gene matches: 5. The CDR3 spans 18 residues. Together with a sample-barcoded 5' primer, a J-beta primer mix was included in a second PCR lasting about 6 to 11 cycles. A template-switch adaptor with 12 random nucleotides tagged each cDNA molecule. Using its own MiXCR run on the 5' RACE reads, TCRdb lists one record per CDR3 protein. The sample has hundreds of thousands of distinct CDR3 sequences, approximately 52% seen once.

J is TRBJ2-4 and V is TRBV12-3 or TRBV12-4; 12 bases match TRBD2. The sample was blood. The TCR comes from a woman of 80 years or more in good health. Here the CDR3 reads CASSLSSGRALAKNIQYF. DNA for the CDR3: TGTGCCAGCAGTTTATCTAGCGGGAGGGCCTTAGCCAAAAACATTCAGTACTTC.